Sequencing of this TCR beta chain was carried out in a study of blood T cell repertoires in COVID-19. Study overall: Sample material is recorded as cDNA or gDNA derived from T cells, B-cell-depleted T cells, or PBMCs.

Looked up from germline, CDR1 is KGHSH and CDR2 is LQKENI. The V gene lost 6 bases and the J gene lost 2 bases, with 16 bases spanning the gap. The CDR3 runs 15 residues. Assay used: immunoSEQ multiplex PCR; TCRdb lists only in-frame clones, some missing. The sample yields 410,000 or so clones, about nine tenths seen once. The material sequenced was peripheral blood. The sequence was obtained from a woman in her thirties with active or convalescent COVID-19. The rearrangement links TRBV18 to TRBJ1-1; perhaps TRBD1 as D (6 bases). CDR3 coding DNA: TGTGCCAGCTCCCTTACTACAGGGTCCAACACTGAAGCTTTCTTT. Protein product: CASSLTTGSNTEAFF.